Shown below are 25 T cell receptor beta chains from a single sample sequenced in a study of T cells expressing NK-cell markers. TCRdb reprocessed the 5' RACE reads and reports one entry per CDR3 protein, with no DNA. The table lists 300,000 to 450,000 distinct CDR3 sequences. Sequences were obtained from blood T cells: a sorted CD56 or NKG2C T cell subset, CD4+ or CD8+ T cells, or bulk PBMC T cells (not recorded which). These TCRs come from a man aged 18-69 years in good health.

J is TRBJ2-3 and V is TRBV29-1; lacking DNA, the TRBD1 call made by TCRdb goes unchecked. The CDR3 has 14 amino acids. The germline V gene encodes CDR1 SQVTM and CDR2 ANQGSEA. The CDR3 reads CSFPPGHSGDTQYF.

The chain employs TRBV29-1 and TRBJ2-5; TCRdb's D gene call, TRBD1, goes unchecked for lack of DNA. The CDR3 spans 14 residues. Germline V gene lookup returns CDR1 SQVTM and CDR2 ANQGSEA. The CDR3 loop reads CSVAPGHNQETQYF.

The rearrangement joins TRBV5-1 to TRBJ1-4; the D gene TCRdb calls, TRBD1, cannot be checked with no DNA. CDR1 and CDR2 (germline): SGHRS, YFSETQ. The CDR3 is 15 residues long. The CDR3 spells CASSLTGWPGEKLFF.

This chain uses TRBV6-5 with TRBJ2-1; as DNA is missing, the TRBD1 call by TCRdb cannot be tested. The CDR3 contains 18 residues. CDR1 MNHEY and CDR2 SVGAGI come from the germline V gene. CDR3 sequence: CASSYRDRVPSSYNEQFF.

CDR3 in amino acids: CASSLKDGDHYGYTF. The chain combines TRBV7-9 with TRBJ1-2. The CDR3 sequence is 15 residues long. Looked up from germline, CDR1 is SEHNR and CDR2 is FQNEAQ (reference sequence). The entire variable domain, with the rest obtained from reference TRBV7-9 and TRBJ1-2, is as follows: DTGVSQNPRHKITKRGQNVTFRCDPISEHNRLYWYRQTLGQGPEFLTYFQNEAQLEKSRLLSDRFSAERPKGSFSTLEIQRTEQGDSAMYLCASSLKDGDHYGYTFGSGTRLTVV.

The chain couples TRBV5-1 to TRBJ2-1; TCRdb calls TRBD1, which cannot be checked without DNA. This CDR3 has 16 amino acids. From germline, CDR1 is SGHRS and CDR2 YFSETQ. The CDR3 loop is CASSFLGQGSYNEQFF.

J is TRBJ2-1 and V is TRBV2; TCRdb names TRBD2, which stays unverified in the absence of DNA. Germline V gene sequence: CDR1 SNHLY, CDR2 FYNNEI. CDR3 length: 15 amino acids. The chain's CDR3 is CASRRTSGGKNEQFF.

The genes are TRBV20-1 and TRBJ2-7; the TCRdb call, TRBD2, lacks DNA for checking. The germline gives CDR1 DFQATT, CDR2 SNEGSKA (reference sequence). The CDR3 has 14 residues. This CDR3 reads CSASWGRVSYEQYF.

The chain joins TRBV15 to TRBJ2-7; lacking DNA, the TRBD2 call made by TCRdb goes unchecked. CDR1 is LNHNV and CDR2 is YYDKDF in the germline V gene (reference sequence). This CDR3 has 16 amino acids. The CDR3 sequence: CATSKDAGLALVEQYF.

The chain uses TRBV7-9 and TRBJ1-1; the D call from TCRdb, TRBD1, cannot be confirmed without DNA. CDR1 and CDR2 from the germline V gene are SEHNR and FQNEAQ (reference sequence). There are 16 residues in the CDR3. The CDR3 region is CASSPNRRGPGTEAFF.

The V and J genes are TRBV3-1 and TRBJ1-2; lacking DNA, the TRBD1 call made by TCRdb goes unchecked. This CDR3 spans 14 amino acids. CDR1 is LGHDT and CDR2 is YNNKEL in the germline V gene (reference sequence). The CDR3 spells CASSYQGRDYGYTF. Drawing the rest from reference TRBV3-1 and TRBJ1-2, the complete variable domain is DTAVSQTPKYLVTQMGNDKSIKCEQNLGHDTMYWYKQDSKKFLKIMFSYNNKELIINETVPNRFSPKSPDKAHLNLHINSLELGDSAVYFCASSYQGRDYGYTFGSGTRLTVV.

This rearrangement joins TRBV5-1 to TRBJ2-3; without DNA, the TCRdb call of TRBD1 cannot be checked. The CDR3 contains 14 residues. CDR1 is SGHRS and CDR2 is YFSETQ in the germline V gene. CDR3 sequence: CASKGGVSTDTQYF.

This chain links TRBV6-1 with TRBJ2-5; there is no DNA to check the TCRdb D call of TRBD1. Germline assignment: CDR1 MNHNS and CDR2 SASEGT. CDR3 length: 14 amino acids. CDR3 protein: CASRTPYRQETQYF.

The rearrangement joins TRBV29-1 to TRBJ2-7; with no DNA, the TCRdb D assignment of TRBD1 cannot be verified. The CDR3 length is 13 residues. Germline V gives CDR1 SQVTM, CDR2 ANQGSEA. This CDR3 reads CSVTQGGVYEQYF.

The genes are TRBV10-3 and TRBJ2-2; lacking DNA, the TRBD2 call made by TCRdb goes unchecked. The CDR3 extends over 12 amino acids. From germline, CDR1 is ENHRY and CDR2 SYGVKD. This CDR3 reads CATRLAPGELFF.

J is TRBJ2-2 and V is TRBV5-1. The germline V gene encodes CDR1 SGHRS and CDR2 YFSETQ. This CDR3 has 14 residues. This CDR3 is CASRGELNTGELFF.

This chain links TRBV29-1 with TRBJ2-7; the D call from TCRdb, TRBD1, cannot be confirmed without DNA. The CDR3 runs 11 residues. Germline V CDR1 and CDR2: SQVTM, ANQGSEA. CDR3 sequence reads: CSVFSGDEQYF.

The genes are TRBV3-1 and TRBJ2-4; TCRdb selects TRBD1, and the lack of DNA leaves this call unchecked. Germline V gene data show CDR1 as LGHDT and CDR2 as YNNKEL (reference sequence). The CDR3 covers 14 residues. CDR3 residues: CASRNQGARNIQYF.

The chain joins TRBV18 to TRBJ2-1; lacking DNA, the TRBD2 call made by TCRdb goes unchecked. Germline V gene sequence: CDR1 KGHSH, CDR2 LQKENI. The CDR3 is 16 amino acids. CDR3 protein: CASSPSAGTYYNEQFF.

The chain employs TRBV6-2 or TRBV6-3 and TRBJ2-7; checking the TCRdb D call of TRBD1 is not possible without DNA. CDR1 is MNHEY and CDR2 is SVGEGT in the germline V gene. CDR3 length equals 12 residues. CDR3 residues: CASRDPANEQYF.

V usage is TRBV29-1 and J usage is TRBJ2-5; lacking DNA, the TRBD2 call made by TCRdb goes unchecked. Per germline, CDR1 SQVTM and CDR2 ANQGSEA. This CDR3 contains 14 residues. The CDR3 loop is CSVHGGGAGETQYF.

The V and J genes are TRBV6-5 and TRBJ2-3. This CDR3 contains 15 residues. CDR1 and CDR2 from the germline V gene are MNHEY and SVGAGI. CDR3 region: CASSYSTKKLDTQYF.

The rearrangement uses TRBV12-3 or TRBV12-4 and TRBJ2-1; no DNA is available, so the TRBD1 call from TCRdb remains unchecked. CDR3 length: 16 amino acids. The CDR3 loop is CASSLRGLSGQDEQFF.

V gene TRBV12-5 combines with J gene TRBJ2-7; TCRdb's D gene call, TRBD2, goes unchecked for lack of DNA. Per the germline V gene, CDR1 is LGHNT and CDR2 is FRNRAP. The CDR3 length is 14 residues. The CDR3 spells CASGLVTAGHEQYF.

The rearrangement links TRBV29-1 to TRBJ2-2. This CDR3 is built from 11 residues. Germline V gene data show CDR1 as SQVTM and CDR2 as ANQGSEA. The CDR3 loop reads CSYTRSGELFF.